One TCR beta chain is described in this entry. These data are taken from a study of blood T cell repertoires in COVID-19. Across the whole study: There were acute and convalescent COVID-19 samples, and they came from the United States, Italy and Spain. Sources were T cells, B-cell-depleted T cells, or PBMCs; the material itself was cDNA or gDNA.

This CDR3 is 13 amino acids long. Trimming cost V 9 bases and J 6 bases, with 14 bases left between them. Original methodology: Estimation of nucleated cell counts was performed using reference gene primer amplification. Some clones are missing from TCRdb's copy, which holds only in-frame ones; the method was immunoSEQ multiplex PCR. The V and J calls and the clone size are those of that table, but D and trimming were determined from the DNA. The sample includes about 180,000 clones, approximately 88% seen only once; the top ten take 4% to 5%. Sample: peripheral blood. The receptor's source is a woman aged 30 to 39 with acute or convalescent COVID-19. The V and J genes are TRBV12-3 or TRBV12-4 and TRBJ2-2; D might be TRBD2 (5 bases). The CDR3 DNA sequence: TGTGCCAGTCGAGGCGGAGCGGCCGGGGAGCTGTTTTTT. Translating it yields CASRGGAAGELFF.